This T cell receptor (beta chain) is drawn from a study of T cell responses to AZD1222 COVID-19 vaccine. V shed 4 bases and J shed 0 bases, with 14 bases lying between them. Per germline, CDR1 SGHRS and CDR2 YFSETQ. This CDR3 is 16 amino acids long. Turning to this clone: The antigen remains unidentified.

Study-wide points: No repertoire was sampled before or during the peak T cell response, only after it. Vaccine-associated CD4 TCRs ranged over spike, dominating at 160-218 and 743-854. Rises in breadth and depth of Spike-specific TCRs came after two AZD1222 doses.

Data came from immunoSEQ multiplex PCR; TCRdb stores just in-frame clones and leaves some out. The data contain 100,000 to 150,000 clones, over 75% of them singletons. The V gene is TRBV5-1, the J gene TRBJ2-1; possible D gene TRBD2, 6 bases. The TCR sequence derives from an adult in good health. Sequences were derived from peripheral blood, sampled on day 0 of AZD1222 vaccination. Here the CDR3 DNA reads TGCGCCAGCAGCCTCGGAGGGGACGGCTCCTACAATGAGCAGTTCTTC. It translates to CASSLGGDGSYNEQFF.